This T cell receptor (beta chain) was profiled in a study of OX40 agonist ivuxolimab in advanced cancers. The study, taken as a whole, reports: The work left the antigen specificity of expanded peripheral T cells undetermined. Among the lowest peripheral clonal expansion occurred in 0.1-3.0 mg/kg partial responders.

Germline V gene sequence: CDR1 SGHVS, CDR2 FNYEAQ. Trimming shortened V by 2 bases and J by 8 bases, and 16 bases separated the two germline ends. This CDR3 has 15 amino acids. Profiling relied on immunoSEQ multiplex PCR, and the TCRdb table lists in-frame clones only, not all of them. The sample has around 40,000 clones; 88% are singletons. As for this clone: The antigen is not known.

Blood draws occurred at baseline, cycle 4 day 1, and cycle 7 day 1. The sequence derives from an adult with an advanced solid tumor such as melanoma, head and neck, liver or kidney cancer. The chain couples TRBV7-6 to TRBJ2-1, with D tentatively TRBD1 (6 bases). The specimen comprised CD4+ or CD8+ T cells sorted from blood, sampled in a trial of the OX40 agonist ivuxolimab. CDR3 in amino acids: CASSLMPLGADEQFF. The DNA of the CDR3 is TGTGCCAGCAGCTTAATGCCTTTGGGGGCCGATGAGCAGTTCTTC.